This T cell receptor (beta chain) emerged from a study of OX40 agonist ivuxolimab in advanced cancers. Study details: Participants, approximately 80% male, averaged around 64 years of age, ranging from about 23 to 90. General observations from the study: There were also nonresponders showing low normalized T-cell clonal expansion.

About this clone itself: Its antigen is unidentified.

Generated by immunoSEQ multiplex PCR, the TCRdb table keeps only in-frame clones and is missing some. The sample has about 84,000 clones, approximately 89% seen once. The CDR3 runs 15 residues. Losses at the gene ends were 6 bases for V and 6 bases for J; bases not matched to a gene: 6. Germline assignment: CDR1 LNHDA and CDR2 SQIVND (reference sequence). Samples of blood were obtained at baseline, on cycle 4 day 1, and on cycle 7 day 1. The receptor comes from an adult with an advanced solid tumor such as melanoma, head and neck, liver or kidney cancer. This sequence joins TRBV19 and TRBJ2-2; 11 bases align to TRBD2. The material was CD4+ or CD8+ T cells sorted from blood, obtained in a trial of the OX40 agonist ivuxolimab. CDR3 DNA: TGTGCCAGTAGACTAGCGGGAGAATTCGCCGGGGAGCTGTTTTTT. This codes for CASRLAGEFAGELFF.